Detailed here is one T cell receptor (beta chain). The sample originates from a study of cytomegalovirus exposure and HLA in healthy donors. For the study at large: An early data release held 75 million to 100 million unique TCRs from HLA-typed donors. Genotyping of roughly 400 donors showed that roughly 83% belonged to the Caucasian-associated ancestry cluster.

Primers: 60 Vbeta forward and 13 Jbeta reverse. Assay: immunoSEQ multiplex PCR; the TCRdb copy retains only in-frame clones and omits some. The sample gives fewer than 95,000 clones, 75% to 90% of which show up once; 6.5% to 8.5% is in the top ten. Sequences were obtained from PBMCs. This TCR came from a middle-aged man in good health and CMV-seropositive.

CDR3 sequence: CASSPRAGQPTDTQYF. The CDR3 nucleotides are TGTGCCAGCAGCCCCCGAGCGGGGCAGCCCACAGATACGCAGTATTTT. The gene calls are TRBV7-2 and TRBJ2-3; 7 bases match TRBD2. The CDR3 runs 16 residues. In germline, CDR1 is SGHTA, CDR2 FQGNSA. Unmatched junction bases numbered 10, after V lost 5 bases and J lost 2 bases.